The clone carrying this T cell receptor beta chain was recorded many times. What it recognizes is unknown. CDR3 length equals 15 residues. The V gene end was trimmed by 6 bases and the J gene end by 4 bases; junction bases not matched to a gene: 9. The germline V gene has CDR1 MNHEY and CDR2 SVGEGT. Extractions gave at least 5 micrograms of total RNA per sample. Through a sample-barcoded 5' primer and a J-beta primer mix, a second PCR was run for about 6 to 11 cycles. Every sample gave at least 3 million paired-end reads containing CDR3. TCRdb re-analysed the 5' RACE reads in MiXCR, keeping a single row per CDR3 protein. The sample has 600,000 or so distinct CDR3 sequences; around 31% are singletons. The sample originates from a study of blood T cells in healthy people across ages. Background on the study: Capturing about one barcoded beta molecule per two T cells was achieved by template switching.

Findings and limits, study-wide: Versus aged donors, long-lived donors had higher diversity and more naive CD4+ cells.

The source of this sequence is a woman aged 80 or over in good health. The genes are TRBV6-2 or TRBV6-3 and TRBJ2-3; 8 positions match TRBD1. The sequencing input was blood. CDR3 residues: CASSQGDRKADTQYF. The CDR3 DNA follows: TGTGCCAGCAGCCAAGGGGACAGGAAGGCAGATACGCAGTATTTT.